The table lists the clone carrying this TCR beta chain with a few counts. Its antigen is still unknown. The sample originates from a study of beta chain features in type 1 diabetes. Study in general: The examined sorted cells totaled some 99 million across samples.

This CDR3 comprises 15 residues. Germline CDR1 and CDR2: SGHVS and FQNEAQ. V lost 4 bases, J lost 4 bases, and 15 bases lay in between. Study outcomes and limitations: Shortening of TCRB CDR3s, moderate but significant, appeared in all four CD4+ subsets of Type 1 diabetes patients. When VDJ junctions were examined, type 1 diabetes patients showed fewer insertions and more deletions.

Expressed TCRB transcripts were sequenced after all isolated RNA was converted to cDNA. Assay used: immunoSEQ multiplex PCR; TCRdb lists only in-frame clones, some missing. Seen here are 40,000 to 55,000 clones, approximately 43% observed once, and the top ten hold around 0.13%. Sorted populations all had greater than 95% purity. The sequence was obtained from a man aged 25 to 40 with type 1 diabetes. The genes are TRBV7-8 and TRBJ2-3; D perhaps matches TRBD1 (6 bases). Sequenced input: stem cell memory CD4+ T cells from blood. The DNA for the CDR3 is TGTGCCAGCAGCTCCGGACCTAGGGGGTCAGATACGCAGTATTTT. This translates into CASSSGPRGSDTQYF.